This T cell receptor beta chain came from a study of blood T cell repertoires in COVID-19. Participants were placed into cohorts based on the clinical history they reported. Original handling: Reference gene primer amplification gave estimated nucleated cell counts. Sequenced by immunoSEQ multiplex PCR; TCRdb stores in-frame clones only, minus some. V and J calls and clone size come straight from that table; D and trimming were deduced from the DNA. The sample yields some 200,000 clones, over 75% seen once. Germline CDR1 SGHAT, CDR2 FQNNGV. V was pared by 2 bases and J by 6 bases, with 3 bases of the junction left unmatched. CDR3 size: 13 residues.

The sequence was collected from a woman younger than 30 in a cohort exposed to, infected with or recovered from COVID-19 (not recorded which). The chain combines TRBV11-2 with TRBJ1-2, with 7 bases identical to TRBD1. Sequencing was carried out using PBMCs or T cells enriched from blood (not recorded which). The CDR3 spells CASSLPGTDGYTF. The CDR3 DNA reads as TGTGCCAGCAGCTTACCGGGGACAGATGGCTACACCTTC.